Below are 27 T cell receptor beta chains sequenced from a single sample in a study of cytomegalovirus exposure and HLA in healthy donors. PCR primers comprised 60 Vbeta and 13 Jbeta primers. The repertoire was sequenced with immunoSEQ multiplex PCR; TCRdb's copy has only in-frame clones and lacks some. The sample shows about 180,000 clones, approximately 72% of them seen only once. Material: PBMCs. These receptors were taken from a human donor in good health.

This clone was seen more than once but under ten times. The chain recombines TRBV28 with TRBJ1-1; 9 bases are shared with TRBD1. After removal of 2 bases from V and 2 bases from J, the junction contained 6 bases not matched to a gene. The CDR3 sequence is 16 residues long. Germline assignment: CDR1 MDHEN and CDR2 SYDVKM. CDR3 bases: TGTGCCAGCAGTTTACTCCCGGGACAGGGCAACACTGAAGCTTTCTTT. Its translation: CASSLLPGQGNTEAFF.

The chain recombines TRBV19 with TRBJ1-3, with a possible D match to TRBD1 (6 bases). Deletions cut 7 bases from V and 2 bases from J, with 12 bases between. This CDR3 is 14 amino acids long. The germline gives CDR1 LNHDA, CDR2 SQIVND (reference sequence). The CDR3 region has the DNA TGTGCCAGTACGGCCACAGGGACTGGAAACACCATATATTTT. Its translation is CASTATGTGNTIYF.

This chain uses TRBV11-2 with TRBJ2-7; TRBD1 matches 7 bases. Trimming removed 4 bases from V and 5 bases from J; junction bases left unmatched: 11. The CDR3 totals 15 residues. Germline V lookup: CDR1 SGHAT, CDR2 FQNNGV. The CDR3 protein is CASSWGQLSVDEQYF. The CDR3 DNA reads as TGTGCCAGCAGCTGGGGACAGCTAAGTGTCGACGAGCAGTACTTC.

With respect to this clone: The sample contains more than one DNA sequence encoding this CDR3. This sequence joins TRBV4-1 and TRBJ2-5; possible D gene TRBD2, 6 bases. This CDR3 spans 13 amino acids. Germline V gene data show CDR1 as MGHRA and CDR2 as YSYEKL. V dropped 1 base and J dropped 5 bases, with 8 bases sitting between them. The CDR3 region has the DNA TGCGCCAGCAGCCAAGTCGGAGGGGAGACCCAGTACTTC. This encodes CASSQVGGETQYF.

This rearrangement joins TRBV5-1 to TRBJ2-1; the match to TRBD2 covers 12 bases. From germline, CDR1 is SGHRS and CDR2 YFSETQ. CDR3 length: 17 residues. V dropped 1 base and J dropped 5; count of bases not matched to a gene: 7. CDR3 in amino acids: CASSLLLAGGTDNEQFF. In DNA, the CDR3 is TGCGCCAGCAGCTTGCTACTAGCGGGGGGCACGGACAATGAGCAGTTCTTC.

V usage is TRBV5-1 and J usage is TRBJ2-7; 9 bases map to TRBD2. Germline V gives CDR1 SGHRS, CDR2 YFSETQ. The CDR3 extends over 15 amino acids. Trimming removed 0 bases from V and 4 bases from J; junction bases left unmatched: 5. Here the CDR3 reads CASSLEASGEYEQYF. CDR3 bases: TGCGCCAGCAGCTTGGAGGCTAGCGGGGAGTACGAGCAGTACTTC.

The chain joins TRBV29-1 to TRBJ1-2; 9 bases fit TRBD1. V dropped 4 bases and J dropped 4; count of bases not matched to a gene: 10. The CDR3 runs to 15 residues. The germline V gene encodes CDR1 SQVTM and CDR2 ANQGSEA. The CDR3 DNA reads as TGCAGCGTTGGGTCTGTTGGGACAGGGATCTATGGCTACACCTTC. It encodes CSVGSVGTGIYGYTF. Drawing the rest from reference TRBV29-1 and TRBJ1-2, the complete variable domain is SAVISQKPSRDICQRGTSLTIQCQVDSQVTMMFWYRQQPGQSLTLIATANQGSEATYESGFVIDKFPISRPNLTFSTLTVSNMSPEDSSIYLCSVGSVGTGIYGYTFGSGTRLTVV.

This clone was recorded once. The chain combines TRBV15 with TRBJ1-4; TRBD1 matches at 9 bases. The CDR3 is made up of 17 amino acids. Losses at the gene ends were 2 bases for V and 8 bases for J; bases not matched to a gene: 12. CDR1 is LNHNV and CDR2 is YYDKDF in the germline V gene (reference sequence). CDR3 sequence: CATSRKTGGVSGEKLFF. In DNA, the CDR3 is TGTGCCACCAGCAGAAAGACAGGGGGAGTATCGGGAGAAAAACTGTTTTTT.

The CDR3: CASSPGTGTYNEQFF. Here the CDR3 DNA reads TGTGCCAGCAGTCCCGGGACAGGGACCTACAATGAGCAGTTCTTC. The chain employs TRBV2 and TRBJ2-1, with 9 bases aligning to TRBD1. CDR3 length: 15 amino acids. V shed 5 bases and J 2 bases; nucleotides not matched to a gene: 4. Germline-derived CDR1 and CDR2 are SNHLY and FYNNEI.

This sequence joins TRBV7-2 and TRBJ1-5; 7 nucleotides line up with TRBD1. The CDR3 has 13 residues. CDR1 is SGHTA and CDR2 is FQGNSA in the germline V gene. V lost 10 bases to trimming and J lost 0 bases; unmatched junction nucleotides: 3. CDR3 nucleotides: TGTGCCACCGGGACAGCTAGCAATCAGCCCCAGCATTTT. The encoded protein is CATGTASNQPQHF.

V is TRBV5-1 and J is TRBJ1-4; D is unresolved. CDR3 length: 15 amino acids. V lost 4 bases, J lost 4 bases, and 14 bases lay in between. Germline V gene data show CDR1 as SGHRS and CDR2 as YFSETQ. This chain's CDR3 is CASSNVQNFNEKLFF. CDR3 sequence (DNA): TGCGCCAGCAGCAACGTCCAGAATTTTAATGAAAAACTGTTTTTT.

The chain uses TRBV18 and TRBJ2-7; TRBD1 aligns across 8 bases. Germline V gives CDR1 KGHSH, CDR2 LQKENI. Trimming removed 2 bases from V and 3 bases from J; junction bases left unmatched: 3. The CDR3 runs 14 residues. CDR3 nucleotides: TGTGCCAGCTCACCAGGTACAGGGGGCTACGAGCAGTACTTC. Translation: CASSPGTGGYEQYF.

Comment on this clone: In the same sample, other DNA sequences code for this CDR3. The chain has TRBV6-4 and TRBJ2-3; 10 bases fit TRBD2. J lost 6 bases, V lost 0 bases, and 3 bases had no gene match. Germline loops: CDR1 MRHNA, CDR2 SNTAGT. This CDR3 is 15 amino acids long. The CDR3 DNA sequence: TGTGCCAGCAGTGACTCAGCGGGGGGGCCGGATACGCAGTATTTT. Its translation is CASSDSAGGPDTQYF.

The count of this clone is one. The chain combines TRBV10-1 with TRBJ2-5; 9 nucleotides match TRBD2. The CDR3 length is 15 residues. The junction had 6 bases not matched to a gene; V was cut back by 2 bases and J by 5 bases. Germline V CDR1 and CDR2: WNHNN, SYGVQD (reference sequence). CDR3 in amino acids: CASSEAPSGAETQYF. CDR3 sequence (DNA): TGCGCCAGCAGTGAGGCCCCTAGCGGGGCCGAGACCCAGTACTTC.

The table lists this clone with a few counts. The V gene is TRBV27, the J gene TRBJ2-7, with D hard to call. CDR1 MNHEY and CDR2 SMNVEV come from the germline V gene (reference sequence). Trimming took 3 bases from V and 3 from J, leaving 18 bases between them. The CDR3 is made up of 16 amino acids. The CDR3 DNA sequence: TGTGCCAGCAGTTTCCTCGGGTCCCAGACCCTCTACGAGCAGTACTTC. It is translated as CASSFLGSQTLYEQYF.

The rearrangement uses TRBV6-5 and TRBJ1-2, with 8 bases aligning to TRBD1. V lost 5 bases and J lost 7; bases outside the gene matches: 12. Germline V gene lookup returns CDR1 MNHEY and CDR2 SVGAGI. The CDR3 consists of 15 residues. CDR3 nucleotides: TGTGCCAGCAGTGGGGGGGACAGGTGGCTATGTGGCTACACCTTC. Translating it yields CASSGGDRWLCGYTF.

This clone has just a few counts. V usage is TRBV4-1 and J usage is TRBJ1-1, with a possible D match to TRBD1 (6 bases). Germline CDR1 MGHRA, CDR2 YSYEKL. The CDR3 consists of 13 residues. With 4 bases removed from V and 4 bases from J, the gap between germline ends came to 10 bases. The CDR3 DNA follows: TGCGCCAGCAGCCTACAGGGTGGCACTGAAGCTTTCTTT. It is translated as CASSLQGGTEAFF.

There are a few counts of this clone. The CDR3 DNA is TGTGCCAGCAGCTTAGTGAGCGGGGGGGCCGCGAATACGCAGTATTTT. Its protein product is CASSLVSGGAANTQYF. The V and J genes are TRBV7-2 and TRBJ2-3; TRBD2 agrees at 10 bases. Germline loops: CDR1 SGHTA, CDR2 FQGNSA. The CDR3 totals 16 residues. The junction had 8 bases not matched to a gene; V was cut back by 1 base and J by 7 bases.

The chain recombines TRBV14 with TRBJ2-5, with D unclear. The CDR3 sequence is 12 residues long. The germline V gene has CDR1 SGHDN and CDR2 FVKESK. V gave up 2 bases and J gave up 5 bases, with 6 bases separating them. The CDR3 spells CASSQFGETQYF. As DNA, the CDR3 is TGTGCCAGCAGCCAATTTGGCGAGACCCAGTACTTC. The full variable domain, with the rest looked up from reference TRBV14 and TRBJ2-5, is EAGVTQFPSHSVIEKGQTVTLRCDPISGHDNLYWYRRVMGKEIKFLLHFVKESKQDESGMPNNRFLAERTGGTYSTLKVQPAELEDSGVYFCASSQFGETQYFGPGTRLLVL.

The V call is TRBV10-1, the J call TRBJ2-5; 13 positions match TRBD2. This CDR3 spans 16 amino acids. Trimming at V came to 2 bases and at J to 1 base, leaving 1 base not matched to a gene. From germline, CDR1 is WNHNN and CDR2 SYGVQD (reference sequence). CDR3 nucleotide sequence: TGCGCCAGCAGTGAGGGACTAGCGGGGGCCCAAGAGACCCAGTACTTC. It translates to CASSEGLAGAQETQYF.

The V gene is TRBV5-1, the J gene TRBJ2-3; possibly TRBD1 for D (7 bases). This CDR3 has 15 residues. V was pared by 4 bases and J by 0 bases, with 12 bases between. The germline V gene encodes CDR1 SGHRS and CDR2 YFSETQ. CDR3 in amino acids: CASSGGTASTDTQYF. The CDR3 DNA follows: TGCGCCAGCAGCGGGGGGACAGCTAGCACAGATACGCAGTATTTT.

The chain couples TRBV7-2 to TRBJ1-2; D not certain. The CDR3 is 13 residues long. CDR1 is SGHTA and CDR2 is FQGNSA in the germline V gene. The V end was cut by 1 base, the J end by 4 bases, with 7 bases between. CDR3 bases: TGTGCCAGCAGCTTAGGAGGGTTCTATGGCTACACCTTC. Protein: CASSLGGFYGYTF. Full variable domain (missing parts from reference TRBV7-2 and TRBJ1-2): GAGVSQSPSNKVTEKGKDVELRCDPISGHTALYWYRQSLGQGLEFLIYFQGNSAPDKSGLPSDRFSAERTGGSVSTLTIQRTQQEDSAVYLCASSLGGFYGYTFGSGTRLTVV.

V usage is TRBV4-1 and J usage is TRBJ2-5; D is perhaps TRBD2 (6 bases). V lost 4 bases, J lost 5 bases, and 17 bases lay in between. Germline loops: CDR1 MGHRA, CDR2 YSYEKL. There are 15 residues in the CDR3. In DNA form, the CDR3 reads TGCGCCAGCAGCCCCATGGGGGGAGGTTGGGAGACCCAGTACTTC. Amino acid sequence: CASSPMGGGWETQYF.

This CDR3 reads CASSSTGASTDTQYF. The DNA for the CDR3 is TGTGCCAGCAGCTCTACAGGGGCTAGCACAGATACGCAGTATTTT. J is TRBJ2-3 and V is TRBV7-6, with 7 bases lining up with TRBD1. The V gene's germline CDR1 is SGHVS and CDR2 FNYEAQ. The CDR3 runs 15 residues. Unmatched junction bases numbered 4, after V lost 4 bases and J lost 0 bases.

The chain carries TRBV13 and TRBJ2-3; 7 bases fit TRBD2. There are 13 residues in the CDR3. V shed 10 bases and J 5 bases; nucleotides not matched to a gene: 9. Germline CDR1 reads PRHDT; CDR2 reads FYEKMQ (reference sequence). CDR3 sequence reads: CAIPSPGGDTQYF. As DNA, the CDR3 is TGTGCCATCCCTTCCCCGGGAGGAGATACGCAGTATTTT.

As for this clone: Different DNA sequences within this sample yield the same CDR3. The chain couples TRBV2 to TRBJ1-5; D ambiguous. V shed 2 bases and J shed 0 bases, with 5 bases lying between them. Per germline, CDR1 SNHLY and CDR2 FYNNEI. The CDR3 is made up of 14 amino acids. The CDR3, as DNA: TGTGCCAGCAGTGAAAGCTATAGCAATCAGCCCCAGCATTTT. It specifies CASSESYSNQPQHF.

The CDR3 loop reads CASSFIDEQYF. CDR3 nucleotides: TGTGCCAGCAGCTTCATAGACGAGCAGTACTTC. The rearrangement links TRBV5-6 to TRBJ2-7, with D unclear. Germline CDR1 SGHDT, CDR2 YYEEEE. The length of the CDR3 is 11 residues. V lost 2 bases to trimming and J lost 5 bases, with 5 bases between them.